Listed below are T cell receptor beta chains from one sample, sequenced in a study of T cell repertoires in cytomegalovirus infection. TCRdb re-derived calls from the reads in MiXCR, one entry per CDR3 protein. The sample lists roughly 990,000 distinct CDR3 sequences, roughly 30% occurring once. These receptors have no known antigen. Here the sequenced sample was cultured CD8+ T cells from PBMCs, taken from culture after CMV antigen stimulation. These receptors originate from a human donor in good health (CMV status not recorded). Some clones in this sample may be carry-over from other donors' samples. CDR3s include the opening cysteine and the closing phenylalanine or tryptophan. A D gene is named only where the DNA matches it firmly. The size of a clone is reported for some rows only, either as once, few or many, or as a class for expanded clones.

v_gene,d_gene,len,abundance,j_gene,CDR3nt,CDR3aa
TRBV12-3/TRBV12-4,-,12,-,TRBJ1-5,TGTGCCAGCAGTTTTTTGGAGCAGCCCCAGCATTTT,CASSFLEQPQHF
TRBV12-3/TRBV12-4,TRBD2,16,few,TRBJ2-1,TGTGCCAGCAGACCATCTAGCGGGGGATACGGCGATGAGCAGTTCTTC,CASRPSSGGYGDEQFF
TRBV29-1,-,16,many,TRBJ1-2,TGCAGCGCCTACGGAGTTACCGGGACAACAAGCTATGGCTACACCTTC,CSAYGVTGTTSYGYTF
TRBV6-1,-,15,-,TRBJ1-2,TGTGCCAGCAGTGAAGCGCGAAGGGGTCCACATGGCTACACCTTC,CASSEARRGPHGYTF
TRBV19,TRBD1,16,-,TRBJ1-1,TGTGCCAGTAGTCGTGAGACAGGGGGCAAGAACACTGAAGCTTTCTTT,CASSRETGGKNTEAFF
TRBV7-2,-,14,many,TRBJ2-6,TGTGCCAGCCCCCGGGACGTTGGGGCCAACGTCCTGACTTTC,CASPRDVGANVLTF
TRBV5-6,TRBD1,22,-,TRBJ1-1,TGTGCCAGCAGCTACAGATTTACAGACAGGGTGAAGTCCCGGAATACTGACACTGAAGCTTTCTTT,CASSYRFTDRVKSRNTDTEAFF
TRBV7-8,-,17,many,TRBJ1-2,TGTGCCAGCAGCGGCCCAGGGTTAACGGGCCCCGATCCTGGCTACACCTTC,CASSGPGLTGPDPGYTF
TRBV2,TRBD1,16,few,TRBJ1-2,TGTGCCAGCAGTTCCGCAGGGGGGCGCAGGGACTATGGCTACACCTTC,CASSSAGGRRDYGYTF
TRBV12-3/TRBV12-4,-,14,-,TRBJ2-5,TGTGCCAGCAGTTTTGGTAACCTTGGGGAGACCCAGTACTTC,CASSFGNLGETQYF
TRBV7-9,-,13,many,TRBJ1-5,TGTGCCAGCAGCCGGTATAGCAATCAGCCCCAGCATTTT,CASSRYSNQPQHF
TRBV6-2/TRBV6-3,-,13,-,TRBJ1-2,TGTGCCAGCAGCTCGATGGGGGGTTATGGCTACACCTTC,CASSSMGGYGYTF
TRBV5-1,-,14,few,TRBJ2-2,TGCGCCAGCCTTTTTCGTGGGAGCCCCGGGGAGCTGTTTTTT,CASLFRGSPGELFF